The 2 T cell receptor beta chains presented below share a single source sample, sequenced in a study of CD8+ T cells in alopecia areata (dated by TCRdb to 2017 to 2018). The sample's time point, from its label and the paper: baseline before oral tofacitinib. The method behind the library was the immunoSEQ multiplex PCR assay. RNA was extracted from all samples and reverse transcribed into cDNA, which served as template for TCR sequencing. TCRdb provides this immuneACCESS table in a form limited to in-frame rearrangements. Some clones are lacking; in checked studies, under half of them reflect an unresolved V gene, and why the rest are absent is not known. This sample comprises approximately 59,000 clones, about half of them detected only once. Clones ranked in the top ten supply about 18% of the sample. The material was CD8+ T cells sorted from blood, obtained at week 0. These receptors all stem from a human donor with alopecia areata.

This chain uses TRBV5-1 with TRBJ2-7; TRBD1 agrees at 8 bases. The germline CDR1 and CDR2 sequences are SGHRS and YFSETQ. Germline trimming cut 3 bases from V and 3 bases from J; bases unmatched to any gene: 8. CDR3 length: 15 amino acids. DNA of the CDR3: TGCGCCAGCAGCTCAGGACGACAGGGGATCTACGAGCAGTACTTC. Translation: CASSSGRQGIYEQYF. The full variable domain, its missing parts supplied by reference TRBV5-1 and TRBJ2-7, is KAGVTQTPRYLIKTRGQQVTLSCSPISGHRSVSWYQQTPGQGLQFLFEYFSETQRNKGNFPGRFSGRQFSNSRSEMNVSTLELGDSALYLCASSSGRQGIYEQYFGPGTRLTVT.

This chain links TRBV30 with TRBJ2-7, with 8 positions matching TRBD2. V was clipped by 8 bases and J by 1 base; unmatched bases: 7. Germline V gene lookup returns CDR1 GTSNPN and CDR2 SVGIG (reference sequence). CDR3 length equals 13 residues. For the CDR3, the DNA is TGTGCCATTGGAGTAGCGGGATCCTACGAGCAGTACTTC. Translated, it gives CAIGVAGSYEQYF.